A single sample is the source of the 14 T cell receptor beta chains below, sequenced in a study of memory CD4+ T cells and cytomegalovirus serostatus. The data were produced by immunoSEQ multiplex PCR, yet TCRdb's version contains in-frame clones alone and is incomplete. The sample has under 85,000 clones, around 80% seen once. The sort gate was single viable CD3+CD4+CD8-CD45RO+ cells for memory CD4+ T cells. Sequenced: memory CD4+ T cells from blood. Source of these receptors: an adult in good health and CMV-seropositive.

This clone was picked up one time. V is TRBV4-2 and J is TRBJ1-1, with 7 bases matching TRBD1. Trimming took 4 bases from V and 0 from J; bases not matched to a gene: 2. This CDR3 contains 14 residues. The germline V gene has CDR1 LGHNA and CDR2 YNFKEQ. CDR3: CASSPGQLNTEAFF. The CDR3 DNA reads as TGTGCCAGCAGCCCGGGACAGCTGAACACTGAAGCTTTCTTT.

The DNA of the CDR3 is TGTGCCAGCAGCTTGGAGCAGGGGCCCACCTATGGCTACACCTTC. This encodes CASSLEQGPTYGYTF. The chain links TRBV5-6 to TRBJ1-2; a possible D gene is TRBD1 (6 bases). Deletions cut 0 bases from V and 4 bases from J, with 13 bases between. Germline-derived CDR1 and CDR2 are SGHDT and YYEEEE. The CDR3 has 15 amino acids.

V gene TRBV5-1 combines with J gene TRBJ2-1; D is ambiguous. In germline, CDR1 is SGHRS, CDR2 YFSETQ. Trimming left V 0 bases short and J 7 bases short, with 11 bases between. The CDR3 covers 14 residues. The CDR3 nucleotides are TGCGCCAGCAGCTTGGTGGCAGTTGGGAATGAGCAGTTCTTC. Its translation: CASSLVAVGNEQFF.

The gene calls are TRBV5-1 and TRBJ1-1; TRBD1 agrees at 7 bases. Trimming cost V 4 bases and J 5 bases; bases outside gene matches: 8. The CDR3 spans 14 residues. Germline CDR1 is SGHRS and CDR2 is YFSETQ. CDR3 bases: TGCGCCAGCAGCGTGGACAGGTTGGGGACTGAAGCTTTCTTT. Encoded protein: CASSVDRLGTEAFF.

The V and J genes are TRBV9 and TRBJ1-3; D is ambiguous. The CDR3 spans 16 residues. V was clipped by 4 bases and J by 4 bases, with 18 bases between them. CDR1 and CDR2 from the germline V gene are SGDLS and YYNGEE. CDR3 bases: TGTGCCAGCAGCTTCCTCTCCTCAGGAGGCGGAAACACCATATATTTT. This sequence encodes CASSFLSSGGGNTIYF. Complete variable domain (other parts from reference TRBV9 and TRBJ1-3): DSGVTQTPKHLITATGQRVTLRCSPRSGDLSVYWYQQSLDQGLQFLIQYYNGEERAKGNILERFSAQQFPDLHSELNLSSLELGDSALYFCASSFLSSGGGNTIYFGEGSWLTVV.

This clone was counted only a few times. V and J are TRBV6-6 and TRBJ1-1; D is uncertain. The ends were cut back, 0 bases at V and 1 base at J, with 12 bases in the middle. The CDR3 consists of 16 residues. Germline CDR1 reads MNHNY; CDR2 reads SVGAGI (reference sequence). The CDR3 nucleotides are TGTGCCAGCAGTTACTCGATCTACAACACGAACACTGAAGCTTTCTTT. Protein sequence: CASSYSIYNTNTEAFF.

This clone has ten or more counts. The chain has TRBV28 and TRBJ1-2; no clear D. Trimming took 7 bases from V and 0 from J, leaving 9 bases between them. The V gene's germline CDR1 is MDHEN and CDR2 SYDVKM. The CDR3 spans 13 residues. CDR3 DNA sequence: TGTGCCAGCACCCATGACGCTAACTATGGCTACACCTTC. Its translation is CASTHDANYGYTF.

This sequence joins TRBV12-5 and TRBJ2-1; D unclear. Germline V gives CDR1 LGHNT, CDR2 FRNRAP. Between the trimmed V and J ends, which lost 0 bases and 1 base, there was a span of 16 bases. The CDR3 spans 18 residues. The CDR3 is CASGLVLGPPSSYNEQFF. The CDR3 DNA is TGTGCTAGTGGTTTGGTACTTGGTCCTCCCTCTTCCTACAATGAGCAGTTCTTC.

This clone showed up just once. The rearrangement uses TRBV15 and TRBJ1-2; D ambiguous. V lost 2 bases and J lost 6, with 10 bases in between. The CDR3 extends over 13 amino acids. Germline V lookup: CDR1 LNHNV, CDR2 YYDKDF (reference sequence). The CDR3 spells CATSRNLADGYTF. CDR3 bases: TGTGCCACCAGCAGAAACTTAGCGGATGGCTACACCTTC.

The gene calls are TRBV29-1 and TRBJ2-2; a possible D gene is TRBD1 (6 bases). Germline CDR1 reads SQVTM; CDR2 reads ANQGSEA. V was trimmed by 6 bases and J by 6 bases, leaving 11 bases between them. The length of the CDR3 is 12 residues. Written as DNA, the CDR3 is TGCAGCGTGCGGAGACAGGCCGGGGAGCTGTTTTTT. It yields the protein CSVRRQAGELFF.

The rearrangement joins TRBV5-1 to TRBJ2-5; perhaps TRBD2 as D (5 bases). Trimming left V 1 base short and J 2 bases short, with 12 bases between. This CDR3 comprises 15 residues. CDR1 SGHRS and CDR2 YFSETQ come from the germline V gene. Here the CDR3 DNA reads TGCGCCAGCAGCTTGAATCCGGGGAAACAAGAGACCCAGTACTTC. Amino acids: CASSLNPGKQETQYF.

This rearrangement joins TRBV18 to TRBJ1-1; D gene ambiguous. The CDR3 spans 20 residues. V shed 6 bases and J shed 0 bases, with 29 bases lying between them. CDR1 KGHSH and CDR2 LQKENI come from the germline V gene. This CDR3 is CASSRAGRSTLHLVNTEAFF. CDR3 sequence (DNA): TGTGCCAGCTCCCGGGCAGGCCGTTCGACCCTACATCTGGTGAACACTGAAGCTTTCTTT.

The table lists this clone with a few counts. CDR3 amino acids: CASSPSDRGGLEQYF. The DNA of the CDR3 is TGTGCCAGCAGTCCCTCGGACAGGGGAGGCCTCGAGCAGTACTTC. This sequence joins TRBV6-5 and TRBJ2-7; 9 positions match TRBD1. Germline V gene sequence: CDR1 MNHEY, CDR2 SVGAGI. The length of the CDR3 is 15 residues. Germline trimming cut 5 bases from V and 6 bases from J; bases unmatched to any gene: 11.

The CDR3 region has the DNA TGTGCCAGCTCACCAGCTGGATACAATGAGCAGTTCTTC. It is translated as CASSPAGYNEQFF. This chain uses TRBV18 with TRBJ2-1; D ambiguous. The CDR3 is 13 amino acids. The V gene's germline CDR1 is KGHSH and CDR2 LQKENI. Trimming took 2 bases from V and 4 from J, leaving 6 bases between them.